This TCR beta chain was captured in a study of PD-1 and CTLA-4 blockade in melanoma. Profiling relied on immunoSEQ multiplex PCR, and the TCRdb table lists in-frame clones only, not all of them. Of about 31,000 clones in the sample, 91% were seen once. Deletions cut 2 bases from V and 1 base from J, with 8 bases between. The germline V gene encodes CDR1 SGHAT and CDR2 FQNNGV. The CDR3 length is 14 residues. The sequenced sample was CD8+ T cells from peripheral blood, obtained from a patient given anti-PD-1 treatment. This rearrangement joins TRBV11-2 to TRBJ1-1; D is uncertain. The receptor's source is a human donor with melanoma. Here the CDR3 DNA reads TGTGCCAGCAGCTTATATGGTTCGAACACTGAAGCTTTCTTT. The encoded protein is CASSLYGSNTEAFF.